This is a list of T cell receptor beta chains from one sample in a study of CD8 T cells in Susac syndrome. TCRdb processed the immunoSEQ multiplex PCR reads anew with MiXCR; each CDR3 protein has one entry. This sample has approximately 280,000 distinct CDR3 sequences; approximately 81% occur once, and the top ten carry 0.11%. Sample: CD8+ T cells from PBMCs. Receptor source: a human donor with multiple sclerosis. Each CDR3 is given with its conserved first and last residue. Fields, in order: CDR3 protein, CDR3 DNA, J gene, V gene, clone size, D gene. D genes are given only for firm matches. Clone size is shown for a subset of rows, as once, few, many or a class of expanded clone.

CDR3aa: CASSFQGSGEQFF; CDR3nt: TGTGCCAGCAGTTTTCAGGGATCGGGTGAGCAGTTCTTC; j_gene: TRBJ2-1; v_gene: TRBV28; abundance: -; d_gene: -
CDR3aa: CASSRGTGKNIQYF; CDR3nt: TGTGCCAGCAGCCGCGGGACAGGCAAAAACATTCAGTACTTC; j_gene: TRBJ2-4; v_gene: TRBV7-2; abundance: -; d_gene: TRBD1
CDR3aa: CASSLTGTEGPNEQFF; CDR3nt: TGTGCCAGCAGCTTAACGGGAACGGAGGGCCCCAATGAGCAGTTCTTC; j_gene: TRBJ2-1; v_gene: TRBV11-1; abundance: -; d_gene: -
CDR3aa: CASSLRQGYGYTF; CDR3nt: TGTGCCAGCAGCCTCAGACAGGGTTATGGCTACACCTTC; j_gene: TRBJ1-2; v_gene: TRBV7-6; abundance: -; d_gene: TRBD1
CDR3aa: CASRLRHRDRRSYEQYF; CDR3nt: TGCGCCAGCCGCCTTCGCCACCGGGACAGAAGATCCTACGAGCAGTACTTC; j_gene: TRBJ2-7; v_gene: TRBV23-1; abundance: -; d_gene: TRBD1
CDR3aa: CSASGQFFLNTGELFF; CDR3nt: TGCAGTGCTAGTGGTCAGTTTTTCCTGAACACCGGGGAGCTGTTTTTT; j_gene: TRBJ2-2; v_gene: TRBV20-1; abundance: -; d_gene: -
CDR3aa: CATSDLAGGLHNEQFF; CDR3nt: TGTGCCACCAGTGATTTAGCGGGAGGGCTCCACAATGAGCAGTTCTTC; j_gene: TRBJ2-1; v_gene: TRBV24-1; abundance: -; d_gene: TRBD2
CDR3aa: CASSLRLAGGYEQYF; CDR3nt: TGCGCCAGCAGCCTTCGACTAGCGGGTGGCTACGAGCAGTACTTC; j_gene: TRBJ2-7; v_gene: TRBV4-1; abundance: -; d_gene: TRBD2
CDR3aa: CASTAGGPGNTIYF; CDR3nt: TGTGCCAGCACCGCCGGAGGCCCTGGAAACACCATATATTTT; j_gene: TRBJ1-3; v_gene: TRBV27; abundance: -; d_gene: -
CDR3aa: CASSFSLRGFVPGYTF; CDR3nt: TGTGCCAGCAGCTTTTCCCTCCGGGGTTTCGTTCCTGGCTACACCTTC; j_gene: TRBJ1-2; v_gene: TRBV5-8; abundance: -; d_gene: -
CDR3aa: CSVEVPGDYGYTF; CDR3nt: TGCAGCGTTGAGGTCCCAGGTGACTATGGCTACACCTTC; j_gene: TRBJ1-2; v_gene: TRBV29-1; abundance: -; d_gene: -
CDR3aa: CAWSVPTEAFF; CDR3nt: TGTGCCTGGAGTGTACCCACTGAAGCTTTCTTT; j_gene: TRBJ1-1; v_gene: TRBV30; abundance: -; d_gene: -
CDR3aa: CAGSTRTGSTNEKLFF; CDR3nt: TGTGCCGGCAGTACTAGGACAGGGTCAACTAATGAAAAACTGTTTTTT; j_gene: TRBJ1-4; v_gene: TRBV6-5; abundance: -; d_gene: TRBD1
CDR3aa: CASSQSRQGSGKVLPQHF; CDR3nt: TGCGCCAGCAGTCAATCGCGACAGGGGTCGGGTAAAGTCCTTCCCCAGCATTTT; j_gene: TRBJ1-5; v_gene: TRBV23-1; abundance: -; d_gene: TRBD1
CDR3aa: CASSSPGLAGPGVVVNEQFF; CDR3nt: TGTGCCAGCAGCTCGCCGGGACTAGCGGGTCCCGGGGTAGTTGTCAATGAGCAGTTCTTC; j_gene: TRBJ2-1; v_gene: TRBV5-4; abundance: -; d_gene: TRBD2
CDR3aa: CASSPTTDTQYF; CDR3nt: TGTGCCAGCAGTCCCACCACAGATACGCAGTATTTT; j_gene: TRBJ2-3; v_gene: TRBV12-3/TRBV12-4; abundance: -; d_gene: -
CDR3aa: CASSSTNEQFF; CDR3nt: TGTGCCAGCAGTTCGACCAATGAGCAGTTCTTC; j_gene: TRBJ2-1; v_gene: TRBV27; abundance: few; d_gene: -
CDR3aa: CASSLRTSGSIDTQYF; CDR3nt: TGTGCCAGCAGTTTACGTACTAGCGGGAGTATAGATACGCAGTATTTT; j_gene: TRBJ2-3; v_gene: TRBV27; abundance: -; d_gene: TRBD2
CDR3aa: CASVSMNTEAFF; CDR3nt: TGTGCCAGCGTCTCCATGAACACTGAAGCTTTCTTT; j_gene: TRBJ1-1; v_gene: TRBV28; abundance: -; d_gene: -